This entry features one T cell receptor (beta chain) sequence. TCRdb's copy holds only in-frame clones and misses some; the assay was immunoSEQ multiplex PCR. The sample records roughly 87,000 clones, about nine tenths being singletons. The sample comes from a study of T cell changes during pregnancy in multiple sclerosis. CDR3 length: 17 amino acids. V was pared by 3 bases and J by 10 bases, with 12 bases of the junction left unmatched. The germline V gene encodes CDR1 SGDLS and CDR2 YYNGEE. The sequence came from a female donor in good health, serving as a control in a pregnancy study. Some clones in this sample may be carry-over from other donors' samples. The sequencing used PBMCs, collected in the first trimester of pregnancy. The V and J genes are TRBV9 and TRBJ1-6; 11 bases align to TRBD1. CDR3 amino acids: CASSERDRGYLESPLHF. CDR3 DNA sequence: TGTGCCAGCAGCGAAAGGGACAGGGGGTACCTGGAGTCACCCCTCCACTTT.